This T cell receptor beta chain is drawn from a study of tumor T cells in aggressive B-cell lymphoma. Here immunoSEQ multiplex PCR was the method, and the copy in TCRdb shows in-frame clones only, minus some. The repertoire holds some 1,500 clones, with 75% to 95% as singletons. In this sample, this clone turned up a few times. Trimming took 5 bases from V and 3 from J; bases not matched to a gene: 6. This CDR3 has 15 amino acids. Germline lookup yields CDR1 MNHEY and CDR2 SVGAGI. The sample consisted of tumor tissue. The clonotype was recovered from an adult with diffuse large B cell lymphoma. The rearrangement links TRBV6-5 to TRBJ2-2; TRBD1 matches at 7 bases. Here the CDR3 reads CASSRQGWDTGELFF. The CDR3 bases are TGTGCCAGCAGTCGACAGGGCTGGGACACCGGGGAGCTGTTTTTT.